This T cell receptor (beta chain) appears in the sequencing data of a study of T cell changes during pregnancy in multiple sclerosis (dated by TCRdb to between 2017 and 2020). Study-level background: In women with multiple sclerosis, the researchers looked at how the T cell repertoire shifted as pregnancy progressed.

The CDR3 starts with the cysteine, ends with the phenylalanine, and has 16 residues. Only CDR3 DNA remains: 48 bases, in frame from the first base. CDR1 and CDR2 (MNHEY, SMNVEV) derive from the germline V gene (reference sequence). Germline trimming: 2 bases from V, 4 bases from J; junction bases outside gene matches: 7. To note about this clone: The antigen this receptor binds is unknown. No much larger clonotype is one base removed from it; base qualities were not supplied.

Receptors were amplified or captured by the immunoSEQ multiplex PCR assay. TCRdb re-hosts the immuneACCESS table, in-frame sequences only. Its copies lack some clones; in the studies checked, an unresolved V gene accounts for under half of them, and the cause for the rest is not known. This sample lists about 120,000 clones; approximately 93% were detected once. Roughly 6.2% of the sample comes from the top ten. The chain is made from TRBV27 and TRBJ2-3, and 9 junction bases match TRBD1. The specimen was peripheral blood, collected before pregnancy. This receptor was identified in a female donor with multiple sclerosis, enrolled in a pregnancy study. This receptor carries the CDR3 CASSLVRDREADTQYF. DNA sequence: TGTGCCAGCAGTTTAGTCCGGGACAGGGAAGCAGATACGCAGTATTTT.